The 21 T cell receptor beta chains below come from one sample, sequenced in a study of T cells after yellow fever vaccination. From the 5' RACE reads, TCRdb called clonotypes with MiXCR, one entry per CDR3 protein. The sample shows about 400,000 distinct CDR3 sequences, 6.2% of them seen only once. Material: PBMCs, obtained 5 days after the yellow fever booster vaccination. The receptors here all came from a man between 25 and 39 years old who received the YFV17D yellow fever vaccine.

The rearrangement uses TRBV5-1 and TRBJ2-1; 7 nucleotides line up with TRBD2. This CDR3 has 13 amino acids. In germline, CDR1 is SGHRS, CDR2 YFSETQ. After removal of 3 bases from V and 8 bases from J, the junction contained 5 bases not matched to a gene. The DNA of the CDR3 is TGCGCCAGCAGCTCTCGACTAGCCGATGAGCAGTTCTTC. Translating gives CASSSRLADEQFF. Full variable domain (rest looked up from reference TRBV5-1 and TRBJ2-1): KAGVTQTPRYLIKTRGQQVTLSCSPISGHRSVSWYQQTPGQGLQFLFEYFSETQRNKGNFPGRFSGRQFSNSRSEMNVSTLELGDSALYLCASSSRLADEQFFGPGTRLTVL.

This chain links TRBV20-1 with TRBJ2-1; TRBD2 matches 13 bases. V lost 3 bases, J lost 1 base, and 9 bases stayed unmatched. The germline CDR1 and CDR2 sequences are DFQATT and SNEGSKA (reference sequence). The CDR3 contains 18 residues. For the CDR3, the DNA is TGCAGTGCTAGGCAGACTAGCGGGGGGCAAGTTTCCTACAATGAGCAGTTCTTC. Translation: CSARQTSGGQVSYNEQFF.

This clonotype was seen more than once but under ten times. J is TRBJ2-7 and V is TRBV7-9; D remains unclear. In germline, CDR1 is SEHNR, CDR2 FQNEAQ (reference sequence). Trimming pared 5 bases from V and 6 bases from J, leaving 14 bases between. The CDR3 covers 13 residues. The CDR3 DNA is TGTGCCAGCAGCCCGTCCGACGGCCGCGAGCAGTACTTC. This sequence encodes CASSPSDGREQYF.

This clonotype was counted at least ten times. The rearrangement joins TRBV5-1 to TRBJ1-2; tentatively, D is TRBD1 (6 bases). V lost 4 bases and J lost 9, with 16 bases in between. The CDR3 totals 13 residues. Germline V lookup: CDR1 SGHRS, CDR2 YFSETQ. This chain's CDR3 is CASSPDHRESYTF. The CDR3 nucleotides read TGCGCCAGCAGCCCGGATCACAGGGAGAGCTACACCTTC.

This clonotype was picked up many times. The CDR3 bases are TGTGCCAGCAGCCCTAGCGGGGTATCCTACGAGCAGTACTTC. Translation gives CASSPSGVSYEQYF. The chain recombines TRBV7-9 with TRBJ2-7, with 9 bases identical to TRBD2. V shed 5 bases and J 1 base; nucleotides not matched to a gene: 3. Per the germline V gene, CDR1 is SEHNR and CDR2 is FQNEAQ (reference sequence). The CDR3 sequence is 14 residues long.

This clonotype was picked up a small number of times. This chain uses TRBV14 with TRBJ2-7; D not certain. The CDR3 totals 17 residues. The germline V gene encodes CDR1 SGHDN and CDR2 FVKESK. Trimming cost V 2 bases and J 2 bases, with 19 bases left between them. The CDR3 spells CASSQLGTLVGTYEQYF. CDR3 DNA: TGTGCCAGCAGCCAACTCGGTACTCTAGTGGGCACCTACGAGCAGTACTTC.

This clonotype has more than one count but fewer than ten. The V call is TRBV7-2, the J call TRBJ1-4; D gene ambiguous. This CDR3 is 12 amino acids long. Germline-derived CDR1 and CDR2 are SGHTA and FQGNSA. V was shortened by 5 bases and J by 8 bases, with 9 bases between the two germline ends. CDR3 sequence (DNA): TGTGCCAGCAGCGGCGCGGACGAAAAACTGTTTTTT. This encodes CASSGADEKLFF.

On this clonotype: This may come from a read error, since a much larger clone is one base off. V and J are TRBV20-1 and TRBJ2-5; D uncertain. Between the trimmed V and J ends, which lost 1 base and 4 bases, there was a span of 1 base. This CDR3 has 10 amino acids. Germline CDR1 reads DFQATT; CDR2 reads SNEGSKA (reference sequence). The CDR3 loop reads CSARAETQYF. The CDR3 DNA follows: TGCAGTGCTAGAGCAGAGACCCAGTACTTC.

This chain uses TRBV5-1 with TRBJ2-1; D gene uncertain. Germline values: CDR1 SGHRS, CDR2 YFSETQ. Trimming removed 7 bases from V and 4 bases from J, with 18 bases in between. This CDR3 spans 15 amino acids. CDR3 bases: TGCGCCAGCCATTCGGGCGCGGTCAGTTACAATGAGCAGTTCTTC. Its protein is CASHSGAVSYNEQFF.

This clonotype was picked up many times. The chain uses TRBV5-6 and TRBJ2-3, with unresolved D. This CDR3 region has 17 residues. Germline CDR1 SGHDT, CDR2 YYEEEE. V was pared by 1 base and J by 0 bases, with 15 bases between. CDR3 loop: CASSLYPAMTSTDTQYF. In DNA form, the CDR3 reads TGTGCCAGCAGCTTGTATCCTGCCATGACTAGCACAGATACGCAGTATTTT.

This chain uses TRBV15 with TRBJ2-7; D unresolved. The ends were cut back, 0 bases at V and 3 bases at J, with 6 bases in the middle. Germline-derived CDR1 and CDR2 are LNHNV and YYDKDF (reference sequence). This CDR3 region has 13 residues. CDR3 DNA sequence: TGTGCCACCAGCAGAGAAATCTACTACGAGCAGTACTTC. Protein: CATSREIYYEQYF.

The J gene is TRBJ2-2, the V gene TRBV20-1, with D maybe TRBD2 (5 bases). Germline CDR1 and CDR2: DFQATT and SNEGSKA (reference sequence). This CDR3 spans 15 amino acids. Trimming left V 4 bases short and J 6 bases short, with 18 bases between. In DNA form, the CDR3 reads TGCAGTGCTACCAGAGGGCGCAGTGGGGCCGGGGAGCTGTTTTTT. It is translated as CSATRGRSGAGELFF.

The chain combines TRBV14 with TRBJ2-2; no firm D call. Looked up from germline, CDR1 is SGHDN and CDR2 is FVKESK. Trimming pared 0 bases from V and 3 bases from J, leaving 5 bases between. The CDR3 covers 14 residues. In DNA, the CDR3 is TGTGCCAGCAGCCAAGAAGGGTACACCGGGGAGCTGTTTTTT. Encoded protein: CASSQEGYTGELFF.

This clonotype was counted many times. The gene calls are TRBV20-1 and TRBJ2-7; tentative D call: TRBD2 (6 bases). V was trimmed by 3 bases and J by 4 bases, leaving 10 bases between them. From germline, CDR1 is DFQATT and CDR2 SNEGSKA (reference sequence). The CDR3 is 12 amino acids. The CDR3 coding sequence is TGCAGTGCTAGCGGGAGTTCGTACGAGCAGTACTTC. Translated: CSASGSSYEQYF.

This clonotype was seen more than once but under ten times. The rearrangement uses TRBV25-1 and TRBJ2-1; a weak D match, TRBD2 (6 bases). Between the trimmed V and J ends, which lost 1 base and 7 bases, there was a span of 17 bases. The CDR3 is 16 residues long. From germline, CDR1 is MGHDK and CDR2 SYGVNS. The CDR3 is CASSESPPTRRNEQFF. In DNA, the CDR3 is TGTGCCAGCAGTGAATCCCCACCGACTAGGAGGAATGAGCAGTTCTTC. The entire variable domain, with the rest obtained from reference TRBV25-1 and TRBJ2-1, is as follows: EADIYQTPRYLVIGTGKKITLECSQTMGHDKMYWYQQDPGMELHLIHYSYGVNSTEKGDLSSESTVSRIRTEHFPLTLESARPSHTSQYLCASSESPPTRRNEQFFGPGTRLTVL.

V and J are TRBV5-1 and TRBJ2-2; D possibly corresponds to TRBD2 (5 bases). V lost 0 bases and J lost 7, with 16 bases in between. Per germline, CDR1 SGHRS and CDR2 YFSETQ. There are 16 residues in the CDR3. The CDR3 reads CASSLVASPDYGELFF. CDR3 DNA sequence: TGCGCCAGCAGCTTGGTGGCTAGTCCAGACTACGGGGAGCTGTTTTTT.

The J gene is TRBJ2-1, the V gene TRBV18; the match to TRBD2 covers 11 bases. The CDR3 is 15 residues long. With 4 bases clipped from V and 7 bases from J, the junction kept 6 bases outside the gene matches. The germline CDR1 and CDR2 sequences are KGHSH and LQKENI. In DNA, the CDR3 is TGTGCCAGCTCACTAATAGCGGGAGGGCGGAATGAGCAGTTCTTC. Protein product: CASSLIAGGRNEQFF.

About this clonotype: This may arise from a read error, as a much more abundant clone is one base away. The chain has TRBV7-2 and TRBJ2-5; TRBD2 aligns across 9 bases. The CDR3 totals 15 residues. The germline V gene encodes CDR1 SGHTA and CDR2 FQGNSA. In DNA, the CDR3 is TGTGCCAGCAGCTTAGGAGCGGGAGGCCAAGAGACCCTGTACTTC. Translation: CASSLGAGGQETLYF.

This clonotype was recorded at least ten times. The chain is built from TRBV29-1 and TRBJ2-7; TRBD1 aligns across 7 bases. J was trimmed by 2 bases and V by 4 bases; bases with no gene match: 5. Germline lookup yields CDR1 SQVTM and CDR2 ANQGSEA. This CDR3 region has 13 residues. CDR3 sequence reads: CSVAGTVAYEQYF. CDR3 nucleotide sequence: TGCAGCGTTGCGGGGACAGTCGCCTACGAGCAGTACTTC.

The V and J genes are TRBV4-1 and TRBJ1-4; TRBD1 agrees at 10 bases. Germline V CDR1 and CDR2: MGHRA, YSYEKL. The CDR3 runs 16 residues. The CDR3 loop reads CAAGTGERAFNEKLFF. In nucleotides, the CDR3 is TGCGCAGCAGGGACAGGGGAAAGGGCCTTTAATGAAAAACTGTTTTTT.

This clonotype was seen a few times. The rearrangement uses TRBV4-3 and TRBJ2-2, with D uncertain. The V gene's germline CDR1 is LGHNA and CDR2 YSLEER. Trimming left V 3 bases short and J 5 bases short, with 7 bases between. The length of the CDR3 is 13 residues. In DNA, the CDR3 is TGCGCCAGCAGCCATGAAAAAACCGGGGAGCTGTTTTTT. It encodes CASSHEKTGELFF.